This note documents a single T cell receptor beta chain sequence. Each patient came to thyroid surgery without any prior treatment (of any kind). The data were obtained in a study of metastatic and nonmetastatic thyroid tumors. Whole-study context: Repertoire comparison spanned blood and tumor or nodule tissue of malignant and benign thyroid patients.

Trimming at V came to 0 bases and at J to 7 bases, leaving 12 bases not matched to a gene. CDR1 KGHSH and CDR2 LQKENI come from the germline V gene. This CDR3 comprises 17 residues. TCRdb re-analyzed the PCR reads through MiXCR. This sample has thousands of clones, with 20% to 25% found just once. The sequencing sample was made of adjacent normal tissue. The chain combines TRBV18 with TRBJ1-2; 9 bases align to TRBD1. This clonotype originated in a female donor with papillary thyroid cancer or a benign thyroid nodule (not recorded which). Some clones in this sample may be carry-over from other donors' samples. The CDR3 is CASSPPSSMGTGRGYTF. The DNA for the CDR3 is TGTGCCAGCTCACCACCGTCATCCATGGGGACAGGGCGTGGCTACACCTTC.